This T cell receptor (beta chain) appears in the sequencing data of a study of cytomegalovirus exposure and HLA in healthy donors. The study's findings and limits: Links to common viral pathogens appeared, in a later analysis, for several of the most significant clusters. Overall, around 160 TCR beta chains were annotated as cytomegalovirus-associated. For TCR beta chains, V- and J-gene trimming was later linked to a missense DCLRE1C variant.

Germline V lookup: CDR1 SNHLY, CDR2 FYNNEI. This CDR3 has 15 amino acids. The V gene lost 6 bases and the J gene lost 7 bases, with 16 bases spanning the gap. Comment on this clone: Antigen: not known.

Primers included in the PCR were 60 Vbeta and 13 Jbeta primers. In the authors' methods: Later, an analysis found tens of millions of unique TCR beta chains, and approximately 10 million of these were shared. Assay used: immunoSEQ multiplex PCR; TCRdb lists only in-frame clones, some missing. For V, J and clone size, that table is used; D and trimming come from the DNA. The sample shows approximately 210,000 clones, 70% to 80% of them seen only once. Sequenced material: PBMCs. The V gene is TRBV2, the J gene TRBJ1-6, with D uncertain. This TCR was recovered from a male donor in good health and CMV-seropositive. The CDR3 DNA is TGTGCCAGCAGCCCCCTGTGGGCCACCAATTCACCCCTCCACTTT. Protein: CASSPLWATNSPLHF.